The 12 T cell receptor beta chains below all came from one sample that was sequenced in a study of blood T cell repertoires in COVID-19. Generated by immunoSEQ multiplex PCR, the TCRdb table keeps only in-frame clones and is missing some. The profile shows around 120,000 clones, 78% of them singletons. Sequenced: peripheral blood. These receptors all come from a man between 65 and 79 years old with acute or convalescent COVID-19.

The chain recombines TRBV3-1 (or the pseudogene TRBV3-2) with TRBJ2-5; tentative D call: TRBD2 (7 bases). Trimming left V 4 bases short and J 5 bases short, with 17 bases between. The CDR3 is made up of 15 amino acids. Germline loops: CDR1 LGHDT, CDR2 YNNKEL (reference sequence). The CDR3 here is CASSLSRGARETQYF. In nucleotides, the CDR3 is TGTGCCAGCAGCCTAAGCCGGGGGGCCCGGGAGACCCAGTACTTC.

The CDR3 DNA is TGTGCCAGTAGTATAGCCACTGACTTGACCAAGAGGGTAGCTTTCTTT. This encodes CASSIATDLTKRVAFF. The chain uses TRBV19 and TRBJ1-1, with no clear D. CDR1 and CDR2 from the germline V gene are LNHDA and SQIVND (reference sequence). Trimming took 1 base from V and 10 from J, leaving 22 bases between them. The CDR3 runs to 16 residues.

The DNA for the CDR3 is TGTGCCAGCAGCCGGGGGGGGAACTATGGCTACACCTTC. Encoded protein: CASSRGGNYGYTF. This sequence joins TRBV7-8 and TRBJ1-2, with D possibly matching TRBD1 (5 bases). Germline loops: CDR1 SGHVS, CDR2 FQNEAQ. V was clipped by 5 bases and J by 2 bases, with 9 bases between them. The CDR3 has 13 amino acids.

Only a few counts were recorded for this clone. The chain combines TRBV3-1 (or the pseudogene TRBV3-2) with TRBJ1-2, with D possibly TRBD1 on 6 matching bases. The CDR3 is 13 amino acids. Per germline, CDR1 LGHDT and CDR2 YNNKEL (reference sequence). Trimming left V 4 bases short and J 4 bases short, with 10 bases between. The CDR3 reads CASSPEQGYGYTF. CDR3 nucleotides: TGTGCCAGCAGCCCGGAACAGGGCTATGGCTACACCTTC.

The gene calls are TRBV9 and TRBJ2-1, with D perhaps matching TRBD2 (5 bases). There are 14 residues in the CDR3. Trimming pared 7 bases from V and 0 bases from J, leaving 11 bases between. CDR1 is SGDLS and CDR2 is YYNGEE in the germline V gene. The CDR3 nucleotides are TGTGCCAGCGGATCGGGAAGCTCCTACAATGAGCAGTTCTTC. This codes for CASGSGSSYNEQFF.

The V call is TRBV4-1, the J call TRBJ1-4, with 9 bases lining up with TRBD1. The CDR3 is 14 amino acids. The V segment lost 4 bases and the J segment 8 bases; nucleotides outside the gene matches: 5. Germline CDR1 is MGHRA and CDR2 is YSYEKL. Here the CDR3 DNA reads TGCGCCAGCAGCCTACAGGGGGCGAGGGAAAAACTGTTTTTT. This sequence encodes CASSLQGAREKLFF.

The CDR3 sequence is CASRRDYGETQYF. As DNA, the CDR3 is TGTGCCAGCAGGAGGGACTACGGGGAGACCCAGTACTTC. This chain joins TRBV7-2 and TRBJ2-5, with 7 bases lining up with TRBD2. The CDR3 has 13 amino acids. Germline trimming cut 6 bases from V and 5 bases from J; bases unmatched to any gene: 6. Germline V gene data show CDR1 as SGHTA and CDR2 as FQGNSA.

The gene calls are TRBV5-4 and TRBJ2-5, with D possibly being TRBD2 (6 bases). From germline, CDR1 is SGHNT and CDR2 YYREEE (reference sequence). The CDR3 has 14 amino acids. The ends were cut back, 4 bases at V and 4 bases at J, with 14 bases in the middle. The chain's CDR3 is CASSPPEGLETQYF. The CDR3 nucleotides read TGTGCCAGCAGCCCGCCGGAGGGATTAGAGACCCAGTACTTC.

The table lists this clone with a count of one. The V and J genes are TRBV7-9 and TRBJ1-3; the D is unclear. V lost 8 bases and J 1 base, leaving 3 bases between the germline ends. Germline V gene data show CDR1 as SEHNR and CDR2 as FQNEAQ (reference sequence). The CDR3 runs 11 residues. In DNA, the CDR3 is TGTGCCAGCTCATCTGGAAACACCATATATTTT. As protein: CASSSGNTIYF.

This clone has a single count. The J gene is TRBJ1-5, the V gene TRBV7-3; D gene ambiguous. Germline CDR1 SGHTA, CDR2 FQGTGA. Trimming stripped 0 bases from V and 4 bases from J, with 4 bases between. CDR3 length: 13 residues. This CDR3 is CASSLTENQPQHF. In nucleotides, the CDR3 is TGTGCCAGCAGCTTAACGGAGAATCAGCCCCAGCATTTT. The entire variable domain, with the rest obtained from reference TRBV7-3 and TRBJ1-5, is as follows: GAGVSQTPSNKVTEKGKYVELRCDPISGHTALYWYRQSLGQGPEFLIYFQGTGAADDSGLPNDRFFAVRPEGSVSTLKIQRTERGDSAVYLCASSLTENQPQHFGDGTRLSIL.

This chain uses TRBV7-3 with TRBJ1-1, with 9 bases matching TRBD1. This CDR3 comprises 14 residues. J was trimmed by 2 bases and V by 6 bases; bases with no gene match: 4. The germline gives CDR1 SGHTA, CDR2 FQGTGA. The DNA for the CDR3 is TGTGCCAGCAGATCGGACAGGGGAAACACTGAAGCTTTCTTT. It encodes CASRSDRGNTEAFF.

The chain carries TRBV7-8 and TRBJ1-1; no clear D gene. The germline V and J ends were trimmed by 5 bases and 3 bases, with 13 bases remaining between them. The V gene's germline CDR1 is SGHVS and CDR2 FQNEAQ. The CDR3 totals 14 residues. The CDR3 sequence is CASSGGIQDTEAFF. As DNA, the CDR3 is TGTGCCAGCAGCGGAGGGATCCAGGACACTGAAGCTTTCTTT.